The 21 T cell receptor delta chains below were found in one sample sequenced in a study of Vδ1+ human thymocytes. Study results and limitations: In the thymus, TRG and TRD repertoires looked highly polyclonal with Gaussian CDR3 lengths.

The template was reverse-transcribed extracted RNA. The CDR3 regions were amplified by multiplex PCR from V-gene primers to a constant-region primer. TCRdb redid the clone calls on the multiplex PCR reads with CATT. Of tens of thousands of delta-chain clones in the sample, around 15% were seen once. No cognate antigen is known for these TCRs. The sequenced sample consisted of Vdelta1+ gamma-delta thymocytes from the thymus. Subset meaning: FACS-sorted CD3+ TCRalphabeta- TCRVdelta1+ TCRVdelta2- thymocytes. The receptors originated from a boy in the first two years of life who had congenital heart surgery.

This clone turned up a few times. The V call is TRDV1, the J call TRDJ1; TRDD3 might be the D (5 bases). Germline values: CDR1 TSWWSYY, CDR2 QGS. The CDR3 contains 15 residues. Trimming left V 4 bases short and J 4 bases short, with 16 bases between. The chain's CDR3 is CALGGCTGGIDKLIF. For the CDR3, the DNA is TGTGCTCTTGGGGGATGTACTGGAGGTATCGATAAACTCATCTTT.

This clone was picked up a small number of times. This chain connects TRDV1 to TRDJ1, with TRDD3 identical over 13 bases. This CDR3 comprises 20 residues. J was trimmed by 1 base and V by 1 base; bases with no gene match: 12. Germline CDR1 reads TSWWSYY; CDR2 reads QGS. The CDR3 DNA is TGTGCTCTTGGGGAACGTCCTACTCAACTGGGGGATACGCGCACCGATAAACTCATCTTT. Translating it yields CALGERPTQLGDTRTDKLIF.

The chain carries TRDV1 and TRDJ1; 12 nucleotides agree with TRDD3. J lost 0 bases, V lost 5 bases, and 16 bases had no gene match. CDR3 length: 20 residues. Germline CDR1 is TSWWSYY and CDR2 is QGS. CDR3 in DNA: TGTGCTCTTGGGAGACAACACTGGGGGATACCGGGTTCACACACCGATAAACTCATCTTT. Amino acids: CALGRQHWGIPGSHTDKLIF.

This clone was detected only a few times. The chain couples TRDV1 to TRDJ1; D gene unclear. CDR1 and CDR2 (germline): TSWWSYY, QGS. CDR3 length: 16 residues. V was trimmed by 2 bases and J by 2 bases, leaving 15 bases between them. DNA of the CDR3: TGTGCTCTTGGGGAAGGATTCCACCGGATGACCGATAAACTCATCTTT. As protein: CALGEGFHRMTDKLIF.

The chain has TRDV1 and TRDJ1; D is undetermined. Germline V gene lookup returns CDR1 TSWWSYY and CDR2 QGS. Between the trimmed V and J ends, which lost 0 bases and 8 bases, there was a span of 22 bases. The length of the CDR3 is 17 residues. This CDR3 reads CALGELGIPRCGKKLIF. CDR3 nucleotides: TGTGCTCTTGGGGAACTAGGAATCCCGCGGTGCGGAAAGAAACTCATCTTT.

The rearrangement links TRDV1 to TRDJ1; 12 bases agree with TRDD3. The CDR3 covers 24 residues. V lost 3 bases and J lost 0; bases outside the gene matches: 26. The germline gives CDR1 TSWWSYY, CDR2 QGS. Written as DNA, the CDR3 is TGTGCTCTTGGGGAGTTCAACTATGCTGGGCGTTGGGCTGGGGGATACGAGTACACCGATAAACTCATCTTT. Residues: CALGEFNYAGRWAGGYEYTDKLIF.

This clone was recorded a few times. The gene calls are TRDV2 and TRDJ1, with a tentative D call TRDD3 (6 bases). V was clipped by 5 bases and J by 7 bases, with 28 bases between them. This CDR3 comprises 17 residues. From germline, CDR1 is GEAIGNYY and CDR2 EKD. In nucleotides, the CDR3 is TGTGCCTGTGCGCGGGCCTATACCGGAGGGATAGACGGTAAACTCATCTTT. Protein sequence: CACARAYTGGIDGKLIF.

This clone was seen only a few times. The gene calls are TRDV1 and TRDJ1, with 8 bases matching TRDD2. Trimming cost V 2 bases and J 8 bases; bases outside gene matches: 16. Germline V gene sequence: CDR1 TSWWSYY, CDR2 QGS. CDR3 length: 17 amino acids. The CDR3 coding sequence is TGTGCTCTTGGGGAATCCTTCCTAGGGACTGGGAGCCAAAAACTCATCTTT. Its protein product is CALGESFLGTGSQKLIF.

A note on this clone: Just one base apart from a much larger clone, this may be a read error. V usage is TRDV2 and J usage is TRDJ1; 13 nucleotides align to TRDD3. Trimming cost V 7 bases and J 2 bases; bases outside gene matches: 12. The CDR3 runs to 17 residues. The germline CDR1 and CDR2 sequences are GEAIGNYY and EKD. The CDR3 sequence is CAWDWGIRALRTDKLIF. The DNA of the CDR3 is TGTGCCTGGGACTGGGGGATACGGGCACTAAGGACCGATAAACTCATCTTT.

This clone has more than one count but fewer than ten. The V call is TRDV1, the J call TRDJ1; perhaps TRDD3 as D (6 bases). The CDR3 loop spans 18 amino acids. From germline, CDR1 is TSWWSYY and CDR2 QGS. Trimming removed 1 base at V and 7 bases at J, with 25 bases between. DNA for the CDR3: TGTGCTCTTGGGGAACGTCCGCCTACGATCATACTGGGTGGTAAACTCATCTTT. This encodes CALGERPPTIILGGKLIF.

This clone was seen more than once but under ten times. This specimen includes other DNA sequences encoding the same CDR3. The rearrangement joins TRDV1 to TRDJ1; possible D gene TRDD3, 5 bases. The germline V and J ends were trimmed by 1 base and 0 bases, with 9 bases remaining between them. The CDR3 consists of 15 residues. CDR1 is TSWWSYY and CDR2 is QGS in the germline V gene. The CDR3 spells CALGERRGYTDKLIF. CDR3 DNA sequence: TGTGCTCTTGGGGAACGAAGGGGGTACACCGATAAACTCATCTTT.

V and J are TRDV1 and TRDJ1; unclear D gene. The ends were cut back, 0 bases at V and 7 bases at J, with 12 bases in the middle. CDR3 size: 14 residues. Germline V gene data show CDR1 as TSWWSYY and CDR2 as QGS. The CDR3 sequence: CALGELSSSGKLIF. The CDR3 nucleotides are TGTGCTCTTGGGGAACTCTCCTCCTCCGGTAAACTCATCTTT.

This clone turned up a few times. The chain is built from TRDV1 and TRDJ1; 9 bases fit TRDD3. CDR1 is TSWWSYY and CDR2 is QGS in the germline V gene. The CDR3 consists of 16 residues. V shed 4 bases, J shed 0 bases, and the junction held 6 bases outside the gene matches. The CDR3 protein is CALGAWGIEDTDKLIF. CDR3 nucleotides: TGTGCTCTTGGGGCTTGGGGGATAGAGGACACCGATAAACTCATCTTT.

The chain links TRDV1 to TRDJ1; D is tentatively TRDD2 or TRDD3 (5 bases each). The CDR3 has 21 residues. With 4 bases removed from V and 1 base from J, the gap between germline ends came to 31 bases. CDR1 and CDR2 from the germline V gene are TSWWSYY and QGS. CDR3 residues: CALGATSPGYWWERCTDKLIF. CDR3 DNA sequence: TGTGCTCTTGGGGCGACTTCCCCTGGGTACTGGTGGGAACGATGCACCGATAAACTCATCTTT.

The V and J genes are TRDV1 and TRDJ1, with D perhaps matching TRDD3 (6 bases). CDR1 is TSWWSYY and CDR2 is QGS in the germline V gene. The CDR3 covers 18 residues. Trimming took off 4 bases at V and 2 bases at J, with 23 bases between the two ends. The chain's CDR3 is CALGGHSGGMRATDKLIF. Written as DNA, the CDR3 is TGTGCTCTTGGGGGACACTCGGGGGGAATGAGGGCTACCGATAAACTCATCTTT.

Only a few counts were recorded for this clone. At one boundary the junction diverges from the germline segment, which might be a read error. J is TRDJ1 and V is TRDV1; a possible D gene is TRDD3 (6 bases). CDR3 size: 14 residues. In germline, CDR1 is TSWWSYY, CDR2 QGS. The CDR3 DNA reads as TGTGCTCTTGGGGCTTTGTTTCGGTCGGGGGAACTCACCTTT. Translation: CALGALFRSGELTF.

This clone occurred a few times. The gene calls are TRDV1 and TRDJ1; 9 bases map to TRDD3. Unmatched junction bases numbered 24, after V lost 1 base and J lost 0 bases. Per germline, CDR1 TSWWSYY and CDR2 QGS. The CDR3 is 23 residues long. CDR3 sequence reads: CALGERQRFQTTRGGYHTDKLIF. CDR3 DNA sequence: TGTGCTCTTGGGGAACGTCAGAGATTCCAGACTACTCGCGGGGGATACCACACCGATAAACTCATCTTT.

A few counts support this clone. The gene calls are TRDV1 and TRDJ1, with 13 bases lining up with TRDD3. From germline, CDR1 is TSWWSYY and CDR2 QGS. The CDR3 covers 17 residues. The V and J ends lost 1 base and 3 bases, in that order; junction bases with no gene match: 5. CDR3 sequence: CALGERVLGDTADKLIF. The CDR3 DNA is TGTGCTCTTGGGGAACGGGTACTGGGGGATACGGCCGATAAACTCATCTTT.

V and J are TRDV1 and TRDJ1; 9 positions agree with TRDD3. This CDR3 is 16 amino acids long. V was clipped by 5 bases and J by 0 bases; unmatched bases: 7. Looked up from germline, CDR1 is TSWWSYY and CDR2 is QGS. DNA of the CDR3: TGTGCTCTTGGGAAGTACTGGGGGACAAACACCGATAAACTCATCTTT. Encoded protein: CALGKYWGTNTDKLIF.

The chain employs TRDV1 and TRDJ1; 9 bases map to TRDD3. This CDR3 is built from 20 residues. The germline gives CDR1 TSWWSYY, CDR2 QGS. With 3 bases clipped from V and 1 base from J, the junction kept 18 bases outside the gene matches. CDR3 bases: TGTGCTCTTGGGGAGATATTCGAGTCACGGGGGATACCTCTCACCGATAAACTCATCTTT. As protein: CALGEIFESRGIPLTDKLIF.

This clone has only a few counts. The chain has TRDV1 and TRDJ1; perhaps D is TRDD2 or TRDD3 (5 bases each). Trimming pared 3 bases from V and 1 base from J, leaving 15 bases between. Germline assignment: CDR1 TSWWSYY and CDR2 QGS. The CDR3 consists of 16 residues. DNA for the CDR3: TGTGCTCTTGGGGATCCTAGGTTGGGGCTCACCGATAAACTCATCTTT. Translating it yields CALGDPRLGLTDKLIF.